The T cell receptor beta chain under discussion was sequenced for a study of human T cells and chemical hapten exposure. As for time point: patch test 2, 6 weeks after DPC sensitization. As to treatment: therapeutic diphenylcyclopropenone sensitization with weekly scalp DPC. TCRdb fed the RACE reads into MiXCR, producing one record per CDR3 protein. The data contain roughly 54,000 distinct CDR3 sequences, around 10% of them seen just once; the ten biggest clones take up around 1.6%. This clonotype was detected a few times. There are 15 residues in the CDR3. Between the trimmed V and J ends, which lost 6 bases and 0 bases, there was a span of 14 bases. Germline CDR1 is MNHEY and CDR2 is SVGAGI.

The sample consisted of whole blood, taken in connection with sensitization to the hapten diphenylcyclopropenone (DPC). This clonotype was obtained from a woman in her forties or fifties with alopecia areata. Some clones in this sample may be carry-over from other donors' samples. The chain employs TRBV6-5 and TRBJ1-1, with D perhaps matching TRBD1 (6 bases). The CDR3 DNA follows: TGTGCCAGCAGCCCTGGGGGGGCTTTGAACACTGAAGCTTTCTTT. It is translated as CASSPGGALNTEAFF.